A selection of T cell receptor beta chains follows, all from one sample in a study of shared clonotypes between healthy human individuals. Sequencing was performed with immunoSEQ multiplex PCR; in TCRdb, only in-frame clones are kept and a portion is missing. This table has over 2 million clones, 85% to 95% appearing once. The sample consisted of naive CD4+ T cells sorted from blood. These receptors were taken from a man aged 18-30 years in good health. The CDR3 runs from the conserved cysteine through the conserved F or W. The D gene is left open where the match is weak. Clone size is not always given. Where it is, it says once, few, many or a class for expanded clones.

>12|-|-|TRBJ2-2|TRBV19
CASSILTGELFF
TGTGCCAGTAGTATACTAACCGGGGAGCTGTTTTTT
>13|-|-|TRBJ1-2|TRBV28
CASSLGTNYGYTF
TGTGCCAGCAGTCTCGGAACTAACTATGGCTACACCTTC
>15|-|TRBD1|TRBJ2-7|TRBV28
CASSSVGTGVMEQYF
TGTGCCAGCAGTTCGGTCGGGACAGGAGTAATGGAGCAGTACTTC
>15|-|-|TRBJ1-1|TRBV6-5
CASSYSVGTRTEAFF
TGTGCCAGCAGTTACTCGGTAGGGACGAGGACTGAAGCTTTCTTT
>14|-|TRBD1|TRBJ1-2|TRBV5-1
CASSFDRVGYGYTF
TGCGCCAGCAGCTTTGACAGGGTCGGGTATGGCTACACCTTC
>16|-|-|TRBJ1-5|TRBV7-9
CASSSGQIGSNQPQHF
TGTGCCAGCAGCTCCGGACAGATAGGGAGCAATCAGCCCCAGCATTTT
>16|-|TRBD2|TRBJ2-5|TRBV7-8
CASSHSGTSPQETQYF
TGTGCCAGCAGCCATTCCGGGACTAGTCCCCAAGAGACCCAGTACTTC
>15|-|-|TRBJ2-7|TRBV10-3
CANTPIGRPAYEQYF
TGTGCCAACACACCTATAGGACGGCCGGCCTACGAGCAGTACTTC
>13|-|-|TRBJ1-5|TRBV7-8
CASSLTRQETPSF
TGTGCCAGCAGCTTAACCCGACAGGAGACTCCGTCTTTT
>15|-|TRBD2|TRBJ2-7|TRBV7-9
CASSLGGGDSYEQYF
TGTGCCAGCAGCTTAGGGGGAGGGGACTCCTACGAGCAGTACTTC
>14|-|TRBD2|TRBJ2-7|TRBV27
CASRQAGGGAEQYF
TGTGCCAGCAGACAAGCGGGGGGCGGTGCCGAGCAGTACTTC
>16|-|-|TRBJ1-3|TRBV30
CAWSRAGGSSGNTIYF
TGTGCCTGGAGCCGGGCGGGGGGAAGTTCTGGAAACACCATATATTTT
>15|-|TRBD1|TRBJ2-3|TRBV5-1
CASSLQGALTDTQYF
TGCGCCAGCAGCTTGCAGGGGGCGCTCACAGATACGCAGTATTTT
>15|-|-|TRBJ1-3|TRBV4-3
CASSQEAGPGNTIYF
TGCGCCAGCAGCCAAGAGGCAGGGCCTGGAAACACCATATATTTT
>13|-|TRBD1|TRBJ1-4|TRBV29-1
CSATTGTGEKLFF
TGCAGCGCAACGACAGGGACTGGCGAAAAACTGTTTTTT
>13|-|TRBD1|TRBJ1-2|TRBV27
CASRGGQGYGYTF
TGTGCCAGTCGAGGGGGACAGGGGTATGGCTACACCTTC
>13|-|TRBD2|TRBJ2-1|TRBV18
CASSPQGGYEQFF
TGTGCCAGCTCACCACAGGGAGGGTATGAGCAGTTCTTC
>15|-|TRBD1|TRBJ1-1|TRBV6-5
CASSRQGALNTEAFF
TGTGCCAGCAGTCGACAGGGGGCCCTGAACACTGAGGCTTTCTTT
>13|-|TRBD1|TRBJ1-2|TRBV5-1
CASGTGASYGYTF
TGCGCCAGCGGGACAGGAGCGAGCTATGGCTACACCTTC
>12|-|-|TRBJ2-2|TRBV5-1
CASSLAVGELFF
TGCGCCAGCAGCTTGGCGGTGGGGGAGCTGTTTTTT
>18|-|TRBD2|TRBJ2-2|TRBV4-3
CASSQVRGLATNTGELFF
TGCGCCAGCAGCCAAGTAAGGGGACTAGCGACGAACACCGGGGAGCTGTTTTTT
>10|-|-|TRBJ2-7|TRBV20-1
CSALNYEQYF
TGCAGTGCCCTTAATTACGAGCAGTACTTC
>14|-|TRBD1|TRBJ1-5|TRBV19
CATQEGGFPQPQHF
TGTGCCACCCAGGAAGGGGGCTTCCCCCAGCCCCAGCATTTT
>15|-|-|TRBJ2-5|TRBV5-1
CASSWGHGTQETQYF
TGCGCCAGCAGCTGGGGACACGGAACGCAAGAGACCCAGTACTTC
>15|-|-|TRBJ2-2|TRBV18
CASSPGLLSTGELFF
TGTGCCAGCTCACCGGGACTTTTGAGCACCGGGGAGCTGTTTTTT
>15|-|-|TRBJ1-1|TRBV7-2
CASSFAGQISTEAFF
TGTGCCAGCAGCTTTGCGGGACAAATTTCCACTGAAGCTTTCTTT
>14|once|TRBD1|TRBJ1-3|TRBV6-5
CASSRTGSGNTIYF
TGTGCCAGCAGTAGGACAGGGTCCGGAAACACCATATATTTT
>16|-|-|TRBJ2-3|TRBV4-3
CASSPTWLESTDTQYF
TGCGCCAGCAGTCCTACGTGGCTAGAGAGCACAGATACGCAGTATTTT
>14|-|-|TRBJ2-7|TRBV7-6
CASSLATESYEQYF
TGTGCCAGCAGCTTAGCGACCGAGTCCTACGAGCAGTACTTC
>12|-|-|TRBJ2-4|TRBV2
CASSWTKNIQYF
TGTGCCAGCAGTTGGACCAAAAACATTCAGTACTTC
>14|-|-|TRBJ1-6|TRBV10-3
CAISGPGPNSPLHF
TGTGCCATCAGCGGGCCGGGCCCAAATTCACCCCTCCACTTT
>15|-|TRBD2|TRBJ2-5|TRBV10-2
CASSERRGGQETQYF
TGCGCCAGCAGTGAGCGGCGGGGGGGCCAAGAGACCCAGTACTTC
>16|-|-|TRBJ2-1|TRBV10-3
CAISESGGGSYNEQFF
TGTGCCATCAGTGAGTCAGGAGGAGGCTCCTACAATGAGCAGTTCTTC
>14|-|-|TRBJ1-6|TRBV6-5
CASSRLRTDSPLHF
TGTGCCAGCAGTCGACTGAGGACAGATTCACCCCTCCACTTT
>15|-|TRBD2|TRBJ2-1|TRBV5-1
CASSLAGGAYNEQFF
TGCGCCAGCAGCTTAGCGGGAGGGGCCTACAATGAGCAGTTCTTC
>15|-|-|TRBJ1-2|TRBV2
CASRVTGQPTDGYTF
TGTGCCAGCAGGGTAACTGGACAGCCTACCGATGGCTACACCTTC
>16|-|-|TRBJ2-5|TRBV7-9
CASSLVNSWGPETQYF
TGTGCCAGCAGCTTAGTTAACAGTTGGGGGCCGGAGACCCAGTACTTC
>13|-|TRBD1|TRBJ1-1|TRBV30
CAWVGTGNTEAFF
TGTGCCTGGGTAGGGACAGGGAACACTGAAGCTTTCTTT
>13|-|-|TRBJ1-4|TRBV5-1
CASSLGTLGSLFF
TGCGCCAGCAGCTTGGGGACCTTGGGAAGCCTGTTTTTT
>15|-|TRBD1|TRBJ2-7|TRBV12-5
CASAPQVRQGYEQYF
TGTGCTAGTGCCCCCCAAGTTAGACAGGGGTACGAGCAGTACTTC
>16|-|TRBD1|TRBJ1-4|TRBV9
CASSTGQGLIGEKLFF
TGTGCCAGCAGCACGGGACAGGGCCTAATAGGTGAAAAACTGTTTTTT
>15|-|-|TRBJ1-2|TRBV19
CASLEKGGSNYGYTF
TGTGCCAGCCTTGAGAAAGGGGGTTCTAACTATGGCTACACCTTC
>14|-|-|TRBJ2-7|TRBV13
CASSWQRQGREQYF
TGTGCCAGCAGCTGGCAGCGGCAGGGGAGAGAGCAGTACTTC
>13|-|-|TRBJ2-7|TRBV7-2
CASRTPSSYEQYF
TGTGCCAGCAGAACCCCTAGCAGTTACGAGCAGTACTTC
>14|-|TRBD1|TRBJ1-4|TRBV10-3
CAISETGGNEKLFF
TGTGCCATCAGCGAGACAGGGGGCAACGAAAAACTGTTTTTT
>14|-|-|TRBJ1-2|TRBV4-3
CASSQDIGNYGYTF
TGCGCCAGCAGCCAAGACATCGGGAACTATGGCTACACCTTC
>14|-|-|TRBJ2-7|TRBV6-5
CASSSRSYTYEQYF
TGTGCCAGCAGTTCGCGGAGTTATACCTACGAGCAGTACTTC
>18|-|TRBD2|TRBJ2-5|TRBV4-1
CASSQGTSGSWGRETQYF
TGCGCCAGCAGCCAAGGGACTAGCGGGAGCTGGGGAAGGGAGACCCAGTACTTC
>16|-|TRBD1|TRBJ2-7|TRBV7-9
CASSPWRGTGAAEQYF
TGTGCCAGCAGCCCCTGGAGGGGGACAGGGGCTGCCGAGCAGTACTTC
>14|-|TRBD2|TRBJ2-5|TRBV11-3
CASSLTSGSETQYF
TGTGCCAGCAGCTTAACTAGCGGGAGCGAGACCCAGTACTTC
>15|-|-|TRBJ2-3|TRBV11-3
CASSLEGHLRDTQYF
TGTGCCAGCAGCTTAGAGGGCCACCTAAGAGATACGCAGTATTTT
>12|-|-|TRBJ2-1|TRBV6-5
CASSQDRTEQFF
TGTGCCAGCAGTCAAGACAGGACTGAGCAGTTCTTC
>18|-|-|TRBJ2-3|TRBV18
CASSPPVERGRSTDTQYF
TGTGCCAGCTCACCACCGGTGGAGAGGGGTAGGAGCACAGATACGCAGTATTTT
>12|-|-|TRBJ2-4|TRBV14
CASSQDSLTQYF
TGTGCCAGCAGCCAAGACAGTTTGACTCAGTACTTC